Each of the 21 T cell receptor beta chains below was sequenced from the same sample in a study of blood T cell repertoires in COVID-19. Assay used: immunoSEQ multiplex PCR; TCRdb lists only in-frame clones, some missing. The sample contains about 140,000 clones, more than 65% of which appear only once. The sequencing input was peripheral blood. The receptors derive from a human donor in a cohort sampled during active COVID-19.

This chain links TRBV6-6 with TRBJ1-5; 10 nucleotides match TRBD1. The CDR3 covers 14 residues. Germline loops: CDR1 MNHNY, CDR2 SVGAGI (reference sequence). V lost 7 bases, J lost 7 bases, and 7 bases stayed unmatched. CDR3: CASTPGQGIQPQHF. The CDR3 DNA follows: TGTGCCAGCACCCCGGGACAGGGGATACAGCCCCAGCATTTT.

The chain employs TRBV19 and TRBJ2-3, with no clear D. The CDR3 consists of 14 residues. The germline V and J ends were trimmed by 6 bases and 0 bases, with 10 bases remaining between them. Germline V CDR1 and CDR2: LNHDA, SQIVND (reference sequence). CDR3 nucleotides: TGTGCCAGTAGAGCTAGTGATAGCACAGATACGCAGTATTTT. Translated: CASRASDSTDTQYF.

This chain uses TRBV19 with TRBJ2-3, with D perhaps matching TRBD2 (6 bases). The CDR3 extends over 15 amino acids. The germline V gene encodes CDR1 LNHDA and CDR2 SQIVND (reference sequence). V lost 8 bases to trimming and J lost 1 base, with 16 bases between them. Written as DNA, the CDR3 is TGTGCCAGTCATGCCGCAGGAGGGGGCACAGATACGCAGTATTTT. Protein product: CASHAAGGGTDTQYF.

The genes are TRBV2 and TRBJ2-2; 7 bases align to TRBD1. From germline, CDR1 is SNHLY and CDR2 FYNNEI. The CDR3 is 14 residues long. Unmatched junction bases numbered 11, after V lost 10 bases and J lost 6 bases. CDR3 protein: CAIPGQSPPGELFF. The DNA for the CDR3 is TGTGCCATACCGGGACAGAGTCCTCCCGGGGAGCTGTTTTTT.

The chain is built from TRBV5-6 and TRBJ1-4; D may be TRBD1 (5 bases). V lost 2 bases and J lost 8, with 16 bases in between. The CDR3 consists of 15 residues. CDR1 and CDR2 from the germline V gene are SGHDT and YYEEEE. CDR3 region: CASSFRTGGGEKLFF. CDR3 nucleotides: TGTGCCAGCAGCTTTAGGACCGGCGGGGGAGAAAAACTGTTTTTT.

A single count supports this clone. CDR3: CASSLRTGYTDTQYF. CDR3 sequence (DNA): TGTGCCAGCTCACTTCGGACAGGGTACACAGATACGCAGTATTTT. This sequence joins TRBV18 and TRBJ2-3, with 8 bases matching TRBD1. From germline, CDR1 is KGHSH and CDR2 LQKENI. This CDR3 spans 15 amino acids. Trimming took 4 bases from V and 2 from J; bases not matched to a gene: 5. Based on the CDR3 plus reference TRBV18 and TRBJ2-3, the full variable domain is NAGVMQNPRHLVRRRGQEARLRCSPMKGHSHVYWYRQLPEEGLKFMVYLQKENIIDESGMPKERFSAEFPKEGPSILRIQQVVRGDSAAYFCASSLRTGYTDTQYFGPGTRLTVL.

The chain recombines TRBV5-4 with TRBJ2-7; D is possibly TRBD2 (6 bases). V lost 0 bases to trimming and J lost 1 base, with 14 bases between them. CDR1 is SGHNT and CDR2 is YYREEE in the germline V gene (reference sequence). This CDR3 has 16 residues. Written as DNA, the CDR3 is TGTGCCAGCAGCTTGGGAGGTAGCGGAGGGTCCTACGAGCAGTACTTC. It translates to CASSLGGSGGSYEQYF.

J is TRBJ2-7 and V is TRBV14, with 8 bases lining up with TRBD1. Germline CDR1 SGHDN, CDR2 FVKESK. J was trimmed by 2 bases and V by 9 bases; bases with no gene match: 12. This CDR3 has 15 residues. The CDR3 nucleotides are TGTGCCAGAAACTCCGGGACAGGTACTACCTACGAGCAGTACTTC. It is translated as CARNSGTGTTYEQYF.

The gene calls are TRBV3-1 (or the pseudogene TRBV3-2) and TRBJ2-2; TRBD1 might be the D (5 bases). The CDR3 length is 14 residues. The V end was cut by 2 bases, the J end by 2 bases, with 6 bases between. Germline assignment: CDR1 LGHDT and CDR2 YNNKEL (reference sequence). This CDR3 reads CASSQRGNTGELFF. The CDR3 DNA is TGTGCCAGCAGCCAAAGGGGTAACACCGGGGAGCTGTTTTTT.

The gene calls are TRBV19 and TRBJ1-4, with unresolved D. This CDR3 is built from 16 residues. V was trimmed by 3 bases and J by 5 bases, leaving 16 bases between them. In germline, CDR1 is LNHDA, CDR2 SQIVND (reference sequence). The CDR3 nucleotides read TGTGCCAGTAGTATCGTTGAATCTAGCATCAATGAAAAACTGTTTTTT. Protein sequence: CASSIVESSINEKLFF. The full variable domain, rest sourced from reference TRBV19 and TRBJ1-4, is DGGITQSPKYLFRKEGQNVTLSCEQNLNHDAMYWYRQDPGQGLRLIYYSQIVNDFQKGDIAEGYSVSREKKESFPLTVTSAQKNPTAFYLCASSIVESSINEKLFFGSGTQLSVL.

The chain carries TRBV29-1 and TRBJ2-3; 8 nucleotides match TRBD1. The germline gives CDR1 SQVTM, CDR2 ANQGSEA. The CDR3 extends over 13 amino acids. V lost 6 bases, J lost 5 bases, and 7 bases stayed unmatched. The CDR3 spells CSVGQGAGDTQYF. CDR3 in DNA: TGCAGCGTCGGACAGGGAGCCGGAGATACGCAGTATTTT.

This chain connects TRBV18 to TRBJ1-5; a possible D gene is TRBD1 (6 bases). Germline CDR1 reads KGHSH; CDR2 reads LQKENI. CDR3 size: 15 residues. Trimming removed 6 bases from V and 5 bases from J, with 17 bases in between. The CDR3 protein is CASSRAQGKDQPQHF. The DNA for the CDR3 is TGTGCCAGCTCCCGGGCCCAGGGGAAGGATCAGCCCCAGCATTTT.

The chain recombines TRBV19 with TRBJ2-7; D is possibly TRBD2 (5 bases). The germline CDR1 and CDR2 sequences are LNHDA and SQIVND (reference sequence). Trimming removed 6 bases from V and 4 bases from J, with 16 bases in between. The CDR3 has 14 amino acids. Here the CDR3 reads CASSAGLIEYEQYF. CDR3 sequence (DNA): TGTGCCAGTAGCGCCGGACTGATAGAATACGAGCAGTACTTC.

V is TRBV5-4 and J is TRBJ2-6, with D possibly TRBD2 on 5 matching bases. Per the germline V gene, CDR1 is SGHNT and CDR2 is YYREEE (reference sequence). V lost 4 bases and J lost 0, with 14 bases in between. This CDR3 region has 17 residues. CDR3 DNA sequence: TGTGCCAGCAGCCCCGGGAACTCAGGCTCTGGGGCCAACGTCCTGACTTTC. This sequence encodes CASSPGNSGSGANVLTF.

The chain employs TRBV13 and TRBJ2-7; TRBD1 might be the D (6 bases). The V gene lost 0 bases and the J gene lost 2 bases, with 8 bases spanning the gap. Germline CDR1 PRHDT, CDR2 FYEKMQ (reference sequence). There are 14 residues in the CDR3. CDR3 bases: TGTGCCAGCAGCTTAGGGCAGGGGCCCTACGAGCAGTACTTC. Translating it yields CASSLGQGPYEQYF. Full variable domain (rest looked up from reference TRBV13 and TRBJ2-7): AAGVIQSPRHLIKEKRETATLKCYPIPRHDTVYWYQQGPGQDPQFLISFYEKMQSDKGSIPDRFSAQQFSDYHSELNMSSLELGDSALYFCASSLGQGPYEQYFGPGTRLTVT.

The chain combines TRBV5-8 with TRBJ1-5; D uncertain. Deletions cut 0 bases from V and 6 bases from J, with 13 bases between. This CDR3 is built from 15 residues. Germline V gene data show CDR1 as SGHTS and CDR2 as YDEGEE. The CDR3 DNA follows: TGTGCCAGCAGCTTGGCCCGGCAGGCAGGTCAGCCCCAGCATTTT. The encoded protein is CASSLARQAGQPQHF.

The CDR3 loop is CASSDRGGNQPQHF. The CDR3 DNA reads TGTGCCAGCAGTGACAGGGGTGGCAATCAGCCCCAGCATTTT. This sequence joins TRBV2 and TRBJ1-5; D possibly corresponds to TRBD1 (6 bases). Germline-derived CDR1 and CDR2 are SNHLY and FYNNEI. Deletions cut 3 bases from V and 2 bases from J, with 8 bases between. This CDR3 spans 14 amino acids.

V is TRBV18 and J is TRBJ1-4; D remains ambiguous. The CDR3 is made up of 14 amino acids. Germline assignment: CDR1 KGHSH and CDR2 LQKENI. Deletions cut 3 bases from V and 5 bases from J, with 10 bases between. The CDR3 DNA is TGTGCCAGCTCACCGGGGAGGGAGAATGAAAAACTGTTTTTT. It specifies CASSPGRENEKLFF.

The chain couples TRBV3-1 (or the pseudogene TRBV3-2) to TRBJ1-6, with 8 bases aligning to TRBD1. Trimming took 4 bases from V and 6 from J; bases not matched to a gene: 5. CDR3 length equals 15 residues. CDR1 LGHDT and CDR2 YNNKEL come from the germline V gene (reference sequence). CDR3 protein: CASSPQGAINSPLHF. The DNA for the CDR3 is TGTGCCAGCAGCCCGCAGGGGGCGATTAATTCACCCCTCCACTTT.

For the CDR3, the DNA is TGTGCCAGCAGCTTGAAGGGGCAACAAGAGACCCAGTACTTC. This translates into CASSLKGQQETQYF. V usage is TRBV7-9 and J usage is TRBJ2-5, with D tentatively TRBD1 (5 bases). Trimming took off 3 bases at V and 2 bases at J, with 10 bases between the two ends. The CDR3 extends over 14 amino acids. Germline V lookup: CDR1 SEHNR, CDR2 FQNEAQ (reference sequence). Looking up the rest from reference TRBV7-9 and TRBJ2-5 gives the full variable domain: DTGVSQNPRHKITKRGQNVTFRCDPISEHNRLYWYRQTLGQGPEFLTYFQNEAQLEKSRLLSDRFSAERPKGSFSTLEIQRTEQGDSAMYLCASSLKGQQETQYFGPGTRLLVL.

The CDR3 coding sequence is TGTGCCAGCAGCGAACAGAACACTGAAGCTTTCTTT. Amino acid sequence: CASSEQNTEAFF. The chain carries TRBV3-1 (or the pseudogene TRBV3-2) and TRBJ1-1; D gene uncertain. Germline lookup yields CDR1 LGHDT and CDR2 YNNKEL (reference sequence). The ends were cut back, 5 bases at V and 1 base at J, with 5 bases in the middle. The CDR3 is 12 residues long.